This TCR beta chain was obtained from a study of response to subunit inactivated influenza vaccine. Via MiXCR, TCRdb re-called the RT-PCR reads, giving one row per CDR3 protein. The sample includes about 480,000 distinct CDR3 sequences, about 10% of them seen just once. This clonotype was seen ten or more times. The sample consisted of PBMCs from blood, taken 45 days after vaccination. This TCR was sampled from a man in his fifties who received an inactivated influenza vaccine.

DNA of the CDR3: TGTGCCATCAGTGAGTCGGTGCAGGGGGCCTACGAGCAGTACTTC. Translation: CAISESVQGAYEQYF. V and J are TRBV10-3 and TRBJ2-7, with 7 bases aligning to TRBD1. Germline CDR1 reads ENHRY; CDR2 reads SYGVKD. There are 15 residues in the CDR3. Losses at the gene ends were 0 bases for V and 2 bases for J; bases not matched to a gene: 4.